The 17 T cell receptor beta chains in this list originate from one sample, sequenced in a study of post-analysis software for immune sequencing data. Their recognized antigens are unknown. General study findings and limits: Relative to controls, patients had 4 or 5 TRBV segments at higher frequency, with TRBV5-6, TRBV5-1 and TRBV20-1 among these.

Unique molecular identifiers featured in each of the TCR beta cDNA libraries. MiXCR was run by TCRdb on the PCR reads, yielding one entry per CDR3 protein. The sample shows roughly 730,000 distinct CDR3 sequences, about 32% of them seen only once. The sequenced material came from blood. All receptors derive from a girl aged 5 to 17 with multiple sclerosis.

This clonotype was seen a handful of times. The genes are TRBV28 and TRBJ1-2; a possible D gene is TRBD1 (5 bases). This CDR3 comprises 15 residues. Germline lookup yields CDR1 MDHEN and CDR2 SYDVKM. V lost 5 bases to trimming and J lost 8 bases, with 21 bases between them. This chain's CDR3 is CASSPWGLQGRGYTF. Here the CDR3 DNA reads TGTGCCAGCAGTCCCTGGGGACTCCAAGGACGGGGCTACACCTTC.

This clonotype came up a few times. This chain connects TRBV20-1 to TRBJ2-7; TRBD1 matches at 8 bases. The DNA end favors TRBJ2-5, so the J call may be wrong. Germline CDR1 DFQATT, CDR2 SNEGSKA (reference sequence). CDR3 length equals 12 residues. DNA for the CDR3: TGCAGTGCTAGCACAGGGGGGGAGACCCAGTACTTC. Encoded protein: CSASTGGETQYF.

This clonotype has a handful of counts. J is TRBJ2-1 and V is TRBV7-8; perhaps TRBD1 as D (6 bases). The CDR3 contains 15 residues. CDR1 and CDR2 (germline): SGHVS, FQNEAQ. Trimming pared 2 bases from V and 9 bases from J, leaving 17 bases between. This chain's CDR3 is CASSLQTGSPGEQFF. The CDR3 DNA sequence: TGTGCCAGCAGCTTACAGACAGGTTCGCCGGGTGAGCAGTTCTTC.

In its sample, this clonotype was seen a few times. V and J are TRBV20-1 and TRBJ2-7; TRBD1 or TRBD2 may be the D gene (5 bases each). V was shortened by 2 bases and J by 6 bases, with 17 bases between the two germline ends. Germline assignment: CDR1 DFQATT and CDR2 SNEGSKA (reference sequence). The CDR3 spans 14 residues. CDR3: CSARNRDPGIEQYF. DNA for the CDR3: TGCAGTGCTAGAAACCGGGACCCAGGAATCGAGCAGTACTTC.

Only a few counts were recorded for this clonotype. The genes are TRBV7-2 and TRBJ1-1, with D unresolved. The CDR3 has 13 amino acids. V was clipped by 0 bases and J by 6 bases, with 8 bases between them. Germline assignment: CDR1 SGHTA and CDR2 FQGNSA. The CDR3 here is CASSLADMAEAFF. The CDR3 DNA reads TGTGCCAGCAGCTTAGCCGACATGGCTGAAGCTTTCTTT.

This clonotype was picked up a small number of times. The chain employs TRBV3-1 and TRBJ1-2; possible D gene TRBD1, 5 bases. Germline-derived CDR1 and CDR2 are LGHDT and YNNKEL (reference sequence). V lost 4 bases to trimming and J lost 2 bases, with 14 bases between them. The CDR3 is 15 residues long. CDR3 loop: CASSLSVRGNYGYTF. The CDR3 DNA sequence: TGTGCCAGCAGCCTGTCGGTTAGGGGAAACTATGGCTACACCTTC.

V usage is TRBV15 and J usage is TRBJ2-1; TRBD2 agrees at 11 bases. This CDR3 contains 19 residues. V gave up 0 bases and J gave up 2 bases; unmatched junction bases: 9. CDR1 LNHNV and CDR2 YYDKDF come from the germline V gene (reference sequence). The CDR3 region has the DNA TGTGCCACCAGCAGAGACCCACGATTAGCGGGAGGGACCTACAATGAGCAGTTCTTC. Its translation is CATSRDPRLAGGTYNEQFF.

In this sample, this clonotype turned up a few times. The rearrangement uses TRBV7-2 and TRBJ2-1; possibly TRBD2 for D (7 bases). V gave up 5 bases and J gave up 9 bases, with 14 bases separating them. Germline CDR1 SGHTA, CDR2 FQGNSA. CDR3 size: 13 residues. CDR3 bases: TGTGCCAGCAGCATACTAGGGGGGGGTGAGCAGTTCTTC. This codes for CASSILGGGEQFF. The full variable domain, rest sourced from reference TRBV7-2 and TRBJ2-1, is GAGVSQSPSNKVTEKGKDVELRCDPISGHTALYWYRQSLGQGLEFLIYFQGNSAPDKSGLPSDRFSAERTGGSVSTLTIQRTQQEDSAVYLCASSILGGGEQFFGPGTRLTVL.

This clonotype was picked up one time. The chain carries TRBV4-3 and TRBJ1-5; TRBD1 is a possible D gene (5 bases). The CDR3 loop spans 15 amino acids. With 0 bases removed from V and 4 bases from J, the gap between germline ends came to 10 bases. Germline loops: CDR1 LGHNA, CDR2 YSLEER. CDR3 protein: CASSQDGGPNQPQHF. The CDR3 DNA reads as TGCGCCAGCAGCCAAGATGGGGGTCCGAATCAGCCCCAGCATTTT.

This chain links TRBV3-1 with TRBJ2-7; 8 nucleotides match TRBD1. CDR1 is LGHDT and CDR2 is YNNKEL in the germline V gene (reference sequence). With V trimmed by 3 bases and J by 5 bases, 6 bases remained unmatched. CDR3 length: 14 residues. The CDR3 nucleotides are TGTGCCAGCAGCCAGTACAGGGGGGACAACGAGCAGTACTTC. This translates into CASSQYRGDNEQYF.

The chain uses TRBV4-1 and TRBJ1-1, with TRBD1 identical over 7 bases. With 0 bases clipped from V and 1 base from J, the junction kept 8 bases outside the gene matches. There are 17 residues in the CDR3. Per germline, CDR1 MGHRA and CDR2 YSYEKL. CDR3 bases: TGCGCCAGCAGCCAAGAGGGATCAGGGGGGGGGAACACTGAAGCTTTCTTT. This gives the protein CASSQEGSGGGNTEAFF.

This rearrangement joins TRBV5-1 to TRBJ2-5, with a weak D call TRBD2 (6 bases). The CDR3 contains 16 residues. The V end lost 1 base, the J end lost 1 base, and 14 bases lay between the germline ends. Germline CDR1 SGHRS, CDR2 YFSETQ. Here the CDR3 reads CASSLMSRGIQETQYF. The CDR3 bases are TGCGCCAGCAGCTTGATGTCTCGCGGGATCCAAGAGACCCAGTACTTC.

This chain connects TRBV20-1 to TRBJ2-4, with D possibly TRBD2 on 5 matching bases. The CDR3 contains 13 residues. Trimming took 5 bases from V and 3 from J, leaving 11 bases between them. Germline V gene sequence: CDR1 DFQATT, CDR2 SNEGSKA (reference sequence). In DNA form, the CDR3 reads TGCAGTGCTCCACGGGAAGGCAAAAACATTCAGTACTTC. Its protein product is CSAPREGKNIQYF.

As concerns this clonotype: Being one base from a much bigger clone, this may be a read error. The genes are TRBV7-8 and TRBJ2-3, with D unclear. CDR1 is SGHVS, CDR2 FQNEAQ, per germline. Trimming removed 6 bases at V and 5 bases at J, with 6 bases between. The CDR3 runs to 11 residues. The CDR3 loop reads CASSWVDTQYF. In DNA, the CDR3 is TGTGCCAGCAGTTGGGTAGATACGCAGTATTTT.

The chain links TRBV12-3 or TRBV12-4 to TRBJ1-2; D gene ambiguous. The V end lost 3 bases, the J end lost 3 bases, and 8 bases lay between the germline ends. The CDR3 has 13 amino acids. The CDR3 sequence is CASSFGSYYGYTF. CDR3 bases: TGTGCCAGCAGTTTCGGCAGCTACTATGGCTACACCTTC.

This clonotype was found once. The rearrangement uses TRBV20-1 and TRBJ1-3; perhaps TRBD1 as D (5 bases). V gave up 3 bases and J gave up 0 bases, with 15 bases separating them. Germline CDR1 DFQATT, CDR2 SNEGSKA (reference sequence). This CDR3 is built from 16 residues. The CDR3 sequence is CSARAPGRGSGNTIYF. CDR3 bases: TGCAGTGCTAGGGCACCGGGACGGGGCTCTGGAAACACCATATATTTT.

V is TRBV28 and J is TRBJ1-1, with D possibly being TRBD1 (6 bases). The V end lost 6 bases, the J end lost 0 bases, and 17 bases lay between the germline ends. This CDR3 comprises 16 residues. Germline values: CDR1 MDHEN, CDR2 SYDVKM. The CDR3 region is CASRQPGHRMNTEAFF. CDR3 in DNA: TGTGCCAGCAGGCAGCCGGGACACCGGATGAACACTGAAGCTTTCTTT.